The 25 T cell receptor beta chains given below trace back to one sample, sequenced in a study of early T cells in non-severe SARS-CoV-2 infection. TCRdb recomputed calls from the 5' RACE reads with MiXCR, one row per CDR3 protein. The sample consists of about 64,000 distinct CDR3 sequences, 7% to 9.5% of them appearing once. Sample: whole blood, taken at baseline. The receptors shown here come from an adult who was a healthcare worker with PCR-confirmed SARS-CoV-2 infection or an uninfected control (not recorded which).

This clonotype was observed a handful of times. The chain joins TRBV5-1 to TRBJ2-3, with D perhaps matching TRBD2 (6 bases). V lost 7 bases, J lost 2 bases, and 11 bases lay in between. Germline CDR1 is SGHRS and CDR2 is YFSETQ. The CDR3 is made up of 13 amino acids. The CDR3 protein is CASGAGYTDTQYF. CDR3 nucleotides: TGCGCCAGCGGTGCGGGGTACACAGATACGCAGTATTTT.

The table lists this clonotype with a few counts. The rearrangement joins TRBV27 to TRBJ2-1; 12 bases agree with TRBD2. The length of the CDR3 is 16 residues. The germline CDR1 and CDR2 sequences are MNHEY and SMNVEV (reference sequence). With 3 bases clipped from V and 3 bases from J, the junction kept 3 bases outside the gene matches. This CDR3 reads CASSFGLAGLYNEQFF. As DNA, the CDR3 is TGTGCCAGCAGTTTCGGACTAGCGGGACTCTACAATGAGCAGTTCTTC.

The CDR3 sequence: CASSQTENTGELFF. CDR3 DNA sequence: TGTGCCAGCAGCCAGACAGAGAACACCGGGGAGCTGTTTTTT. This sequence joins TRBV7-2 and TRBJ2-2, with a weak D call TRBD1 (5 bases). The CDR3 sequence is 14 residues long. With 5 bases removed from V and 1 base from J, the gap between germline ends came to 8 bases. Germline V gives CDR1 SGHTA, CDR2 FQGNSA.

This clonotype occurred many times. This sequence joins TRBV12-3 or TRBV12-4 and TRBJ2-2, with 11 bases lining up with TRBD1. The CDR3 is made up of 16 amino acids. The junction had 5 bases not matched to a gene; V was cut back by 5 bases and J by 3 bases. CDR3 amino acids: CASSQWDRGDTGELFF. DNA of the CDR3: TGTGCCAGCAGTCAGTGGGACAGGGGGGACACCGGGGAGCTGTTTTTT.

This clonotype was recorded many times. The chain has TRBV4-3 and TRBJ2-1; weak D call: TRBD2 (5 bases). V was clipped by 0 bases and J by 0 bases, with 6 bases between them. The CDR3 consists of 15 residues. Germline values: CDR1 LGHNA, CDR2 YSLEER. The CDR3 coding sequence is TGCGCCAGCAGCCAAGAAGCGGCCTCCTACAATGAGCAGTTCTTC. Translation gives CASSQEAASYNEQFF.

This clonotype was found many times. The chain has TRBV9 and TRBJ1-1; D unresolved. V was shortened by 7 bases and J by 1 base, with 11 bases between the two germline ends. The germline V gene has CDR1 SGDLS and CDR2 YYNGEE. The CDR3 consists of 13 residues. CDR3 in amino acids: CASGLRENTEAFF. Written as DNA, the CDR3 is TGTGCCAGCGGCCTGCGGGAGAACACTGAAGCTTTCTTT.

This chain connects TRBV20-1 to TRBJ1-2; D gene unclear. Germline-derived CDR1 and CDR2 are DFQATT and SNEGSKA (reference sequence). The CDR3 loop spans 11 amino acids. The DNA of the CDR3 is TGCAGGGCTCTTTTGAGAGATGGCTACACCTTC. This codes for CRALLRDGYTF.

This clonotype was observed many times. The V call is TRBV24-1, the J call TRBJ2-1; D gene unclear. Germline loops: CDR1 KGHDR, CDR2 SFDVKD. V lost 6 bases, J lost 0 bases, and 14 bases lay in between. The CDR3 is 16 residues long. The CDR3 nucleotides read TGTGCCACCAGTCCCTTGGTGGCGAGCTCCTACAATGAGCAGTTCTTC. This codes for CATSPLVASSYNEQFF.

This clonotype was seen ten or more times. The rearrangement joins TRBV7-6 to TRBJ2-7; D perhaps matches TRBD2 (5 bases). The V end lost 5 bases, the J end lost 7 bases, and 12 bases lay between the germline ends. CDR1 and CDR2 (germline): SGHVS, FNYEAQ. CDR3 size: 12 residues. Here the CDR3 reads CASSGRSGEQYF. The CDR3 DNA reads TGTGCCAGCAGCGGTAGGAGCGGAGAGCAGTACTTC.

This clonotype was counted a few times. DNA for the CDR3: TGTGCCTCCGCGACTAGCAGTGGAGAGACCCAGTACTTC. Translation: CASATSSGETQYF. The V and J genes are TRBV10-3 and TRBJ2-5, with 7 bases fitting TRBD2. The V segment lost 11 bases and the J segment 4 bases; nucleotides outside the gene matches: 10. In germline, CDR1 is ENHRY, CDR2 SYGVKD. The CDR3 has 13 amino acids.

This clonotype was seen a few times. The chain couples TRBV29-1 to TRBJ2-2; perhaps TRBD1 as D (6 bases). Trimming took off 7 bases at V and 2 bases at J, with 17 bases between the two ends. The CDR3 is made up of 15 amino acids. Germline-derived CDR1 and CDR2 are SQVTM and ANQGSEA. The DNA for the CDR3 is TGCAGCGCCGTCGCCGGGACAAGTAACACCGGGGAGCTGTTTTTT. It specifies CSAVAGTSNTGELFF.

Only a few counts were recorded for this clonotype. CDR3 region: CASSRTSSTDTQYF. The CDR3 DNA sequence: TGTGCCAGCAGTAGGACTAGCAGCACAGATACGCAGTATTTT. This chain connects TRBV2 to TRBJ2-3; 8 bases are shared with TRBD2. V was pared by 5 bases and J by 0 bases, with 1 base of the junction left unmatched. Germline lookup yields CDR1 SNHLY and CDR2 FYNNEI. This CDR3 has 14 residues.

The chain combines TRBV12-3 or TRBV12-4 with TRBJ1-5, with D hard to call. The CDR3 spans 15 residues. Trimming took off 4 bases at V and 7 bases at J, with 17 bases between the two ends. The DNA of the CDR3 is TGTGCCAGCAGTTCTACGACGACCGCGGGACAGCCCCAGCATTTT. Translating it yields CASSSTTTAGQPQHF.

V gene TRBV15 combines with J gene TRBJ2-1; maybe TRBD2 (6 bases). From germline, CDR1 is LNHNV and CDR2 YYDKDF (reference sequence). The CDR3 runs to 13 residues. V was clipped by 0 bases and J by 12 bases, with 12 bases between them. The CDR3 nucleotides are TGTGCCACCAGCAGAGAGGGGGGAAGTGGGCAGTTCTTC. Protein: CATSREGGSGQFF.

This clonotype was observed many times. The chain combines TRBV7-2 with TRBJ1-5, with unresolved D. V lost 4 bases and J 11 bases, leaving 15 bases between the germline ends. Germline CDR1 and CDR2: SGHTA and FQGNSA. The CDR3 totals 13 residues. CDR3 nucleotide sequence: TGTGCCAGCAGCTCTGACGACCATTGGACCCAGCATTTT. Encoded protein: CASSSDDHWTQHF.

The V and J genes are TRBV5-6 and TRBJ2-7; 7 bases agree with TRBD1. V lost 4 bases to trimming and J lost 3 bases; unmatched junction nucleotides: 4. The germline gives CDR1 SGHDT, CDR2 YYEEEE. CDR3 size: 13 residues. CDR3 nucleotide sequence: TGTGCCAGCAGCACCGGGACAGTCTACGAGCAGTACTTC. It yields the protein CASSTGTVYEQYF.

The chain recombines TRBV18 with TRBJ2-7; 8 bases match TRBD2. V dropped 1 base and J dropped 6; count of bases not matched to a gene: 8. Germline V gene sequence: CDR1 KGHSH, CDR2 LQKENI. The CDR3 loop spans 15 amino acids. CDR3 nucleotide sequence: TGTGCCAGCTCACCACTCCGCGGGAGGAGGGGCGAGCAGTACTTC. Its protein is CASSPLRGRRGEQYF.

The chain employs TRBV6-2 or TRBV6-3 and TRBJ1-2; D unresolved. Trimming left V 4 bases short and J 5 bases short, with 8 bases between. The germline V gene encodes CDR1 MNHEY and CDR2 SVGEGT. This CDR3 contains 12 residues. Written as DNA, the CDR3 is TGTGCCAGCAGTTTCCCGGCGTATGGCTACACCTTC. Its protein is CASSFPAYGYTF.

The sample holds many counts of this clonotype. The V gene is TRBV18, the J gene TRBJ2-1; TRBD2 matches at 7 bases. Trimming cost V 3 bases and J 3 bases; bases outside gene matches: 8. Germline assignment: CDR1 KGHSH and CDR2 LQKENI. CDR3 length: 16 amino acids. DNA for the CDR3: TGTGCCAGCTCACCTGACGCCGGGGAGGGCTACAATGAGCAGTTCTTC. Translated, it gives CASSPDAGEGYNEQFF.

At least ten counts were recorded for this clonotype. The chain couples TRBV4-1 to TRBJ2-5; 7 nucleotides line up with TRBD2. The junction had 10 bases not matched to a gene; V was cut back by 4 bases and J by 2 bases. The CDR3 runs 16 residues. The germline V gene has CDR1 MGHRA and CDR2 YSYEKL. CDR3 sequence (DNA): TGCGCCAGCAGCCTCCGGGCTAGCGGTCCTCAAGAGACCCAGTACTTC. The encoded protein is CASSLRASGPQETQYF.

This clonotype was counted between two and nine times. The chain recombines TRBV20-1 with TRBJ1-2; D gene ambiguous. The V gene lost 3 bases and the J gene lost 8 bases, with 7 bases spanning the gap. Germline assignment: CDR1 DFQATT and CDR2 SNEGSKA (reference sequence). CDR3 length equals 10 residues. The DNA for the CDR3 is TGCAGTGCTAGCGCTCACGGCTACACCTTC. This codes for CSASAHGYTF.

This clonotype was seen many times. The chain couples TRBV20-1 to TRBJ2-5; 12 bases match TRBD2. This CDR3 is built from 16 residues. Germline V gene data show CDR1 as DFQATT and CDR2 as SNEGSKA (reference sequence). J was trimmed by 2 bases and V by 5 bases; bases with no gene match: 9. In nucleotides, the CDR3 is TGCAGTGCTTTTCTAGCGGGAGGGCCGTCGCAAGAGACCCAGTACTTC. The encoded protein is CSAFLAGGPSQETQYF.

The rearrangement joins TRBV7-2 to TRBJ2-7, with 9 bases matching TRBD2. Looked up from germline, CDR1 is SGHTA and CDR2 is FQGNSA. Trimming took 3 bases from V and 2 from J; bases not matched to a gene: 8. This CDR3 is 16 amino acids long. The CDR3 DNA reads TGTGCCAGCAGCTTCAGAGCGGGAGGTATCACCTACGAGCAGTACTTC. It specifies CASSFRAGGITYEQYF.

This clonotype was found a few times. J is TRBJ2-1 and V is TRBV7-8, with 8 bases that match TRBD2. Germline CDR1 reads SGHVS; CDR2 reads FQNEAQ. After removal of 3 bases from V and 4 bases from J, the junction contained 8 bases not matched to a gene. This CDR3 is 16 amino acids long. The CDR3 protein is CASSFVSGSGYNEQFF. The CDR3, as DNA: TGTGCCAGCAGCTTTGTGAGCGGGAGTGGATACAATGAGCAGTTCTTC.

The chain recombines TRBV29-1 with TRBJ2-5; D unclear. CDR1 and CDR2 (germline): SQVTM, ANQGSEA. V lost 2 bases and J 0 bases, leaving 16 bases between the germline ends. The CDR3 has 16 residues. For the CDR3, the DNA is TGCAGCGTTGAAATCCGGCAGCAGACCAACCAAGAGACCCAGTACTTC. Translation gives CSVEIRQQTNQETQYF.